These T cell receptor beta chains were read from a single sample in a study of T cells in Graves' hyperthyroidism and ophthalmopathy. MiXCR, applied by TCRdb to the multiplex PCR reads, yields one record per CDR3 protein. The table shows approximately 220,000 distinct CDR3 sequences, with around 16% occurring only once. The sample was blood. Source of these receptors: a man aged 40-49 years with Graves' hyperthyroidism. Both conserved end residues are part of each CDR3. The D gene is left open where the match is weak. Clone size is shown for a subset of rows, as once, few, many or a class of expanded clone.

j_call cdr3_length d_call v_call clone_size cdr3_aa cdr3_nt
TRBJ1-1 15 TRBD1 TRBV12-3/TRBV12-4 - CASTAAGTVSTEAFF TGTGCCAGCACCGCCGCCGGGACAGTTAGTACTGAAGCTTTCTTT
TRBJ2-5 18 TRBD2 TRBV7-2 many CASSLVTSGGVDQETQYF TGTGCCAGCAGCTTAGTGACTAGCGGGGGTGTGGACCAAGAGACCCAGTACTTC
TRBJ2-3 16 TRBD1 TRBV18 many CASSPRQGRGTDTQYF TGTGCCAGCTCACCGAGACAGGGGCGCGGCACAGATACGCAGTATTTT
TRBJ2-1 11 - TRBV2 many CASRASNEQFF TGTGCCAGCAGGGCCTCCAATGAGCAGTTCTTC
TRBJ2-3 15 TRBD2 TRBV10-2 few CASSGSGGLRDTQYF TGCGCCAGCAGCGGTAGCGGGGGGCTTAGAGATACGCAGTATTTT
TRBJ1-5 19 TRBD1 TRBV28 many CASSLVLLDRAWGNQPQHF TGTGCCAGCAGTTTAGTCCTACTCGACAGGGCCTGGGGCAATCAGCCCCAGCATTTT
TRBJ1-3 14 - TRBV10-3 few CAISGTAAGNTIYF TGTGCCATCAGTGGTACGGCAGCTGGAAACACCATATATTTT
TRBJ2-1 14 - TRBV5-1 many CASSTGLLGGEQFF TGCGCCAGCAGCACCGGACTTTTAGGAGGTGAGCAGTTCTTC
TRBJ1-2 14 - TRBV7-2 - CASSQDRYRNGYTF TGTGCCAGCAGCCAAGACAGGTATAGGAATGGCTACACCTTC
TRBJ1-2 15 - TRBV5-6 - CASSLKGTDYYGYTF TGTGCCAGCAGCTTGAAAGGCACGGACTACTATGGCTACACCTTC
TRBJ2-7 14 - TRBV6-1 few CASSENWSSYEQYF TGTGCCAGCAGTGAGAACTGGAGCTCCTACGAGCAGTACTTC
TRBJ2-1 14 - TRBV2 many CASSETYHDDEQFF TGTGCCAGCAGTGAGACATACCACGACGATGAGCAGTTCTTC
TRBJ1-1 13 - TRBV28 many CASTRDSHTEAFF TGTGCCAGTACCAGGGATAGTCATACTGAAGCTTTCTTT
TRBJ2-7 14 - TRBV7-2 many CASSLAGTSDEQYF TGTGCCAGCAGCTTAGCGGGGACATCTGACGAGCAGTACTTC